These 12 T cell receptor beta chains were all obtained from the same sample, sequenced in a study of OX40 agonist ivuxolimab in advanced cancers. Method: immunoSEQ multiplex PCR; TCRdb's copy keeps in-frame clones and lacks some. Of some 86,000 clones listed, around 90% are singletons. The material sequenced was CD4+ or CD8+ T cells sorted from blood, taken in a trial of the OX40 agonist ivuxolimab. The receptors stem from an adult with an advanced solid tumor such as melanoma, head and neck, liver or kidney cancer.

V gene TRBV19 combines with J gene TRBJ1-5, with a weak D call TRBD1 (5 bases). The CDR3 extends over 14 amino acids. In germline, CDR1 is LNHDA, CDR2 SQIVND (reference sequence). Between the trimmed V and J ends, which lost 2 bases and 2 bases, there was a span of 7 bases. CDR3 loop: CASSISRGNQPQHF. Here the CDR3 DNA reads TGTGCCAGTAGTATAAGCAGGGGCAATCAGCCCCAGCATTTT.

The J gene is TRBJ1-5, the V gene TRBV6-1; D perhaps matches TRBD1 (5 bases). CDR1 is MNHNS and CDR2 is SASEGT in the germline V gene. The length of the CDR3 is 18 residues. Deletions cut 3 bases from V and 1 base from J, with 19 bases between. DNA for the CDR3: TGTGCCAGCAGTGACCCGGGACTGTTATACAAGAGCAATCAGCCCCAGCATTTT. It is translated as CASSDPGLLYKSNQPQHF.

V and J are TRBV5-1 and TRBJ2-1; unclear D gene. Germline lookup yields CDR1 SGHRS and CDR2 YFSETQ. Trimming shortened V by 4 bases and J by 4 bases, and 6 bases separated the two germline ends. The CDR3 totals 12 residues. DNA for the CDR3: TGCGCCAGCAGCAACCAATACAATGAGCAGTTCTTC. It encodes CASSNQYNEQFF.

This chain connects TRBV2 to TRBJ1-5; the D gene is possibly TRBD1 (5 bases). Germline-derived CDR1 and CDR2 are SNHLY and FYNNEI. Trimming took 6 bases from V and 3 from J, leaving 12 bases between them. There are 14 residues in the CDR3. CDR3 DNA: TGTGCCAGCAGAAGGGGAGGGACCAATCAGCCCCAGCATTTT. Protein sequence: CASRRGGTNQPQHF.

This chain connects TRBV5-1 to TRBJ2-7, with 8 bases aligning to TRBD1. Germline CDR1 and CDR2: SGHRS and YFSETQ. This CDR3 is built from 15 residues. Germline trimming cut 4 bases from V and 2 bases from J; bases unmatched to any gene: 8. CDR3 sequence: CASSPGQGLTYEQYF. CDR3 DNA: TGCGCCAGCAGCCCCGGACAGGGCCTAACCTACGAGCAGTACTTC.

This chain links TRBV19 with TRBJ2-6, with D possibly called TRBD1 or TRBD2 (5 bases each). The germline V and J ends were trimmed by 3 bases and 0 bases, with 12 bases remaining between them. This CDR3 region has 17 residues. The germline gives CDR1 LNHDA, CDR2 SQIVND (reference sequence). This CDR3 reads CASSMRGDLSGANVLTF. CDR3 coding DNA: TGTGCCAGTAGTATGCGAGGGGACCTCTCTGGGGCCAACGTCCTGACTTTC.

The chain is built from TRBV11-2 and TRBJ2-5, with 8 positions matching TRBD2. The CDR3 contains 15 residues. CDR1 is SGHAT, CDR2 FQNNGV, per germline. V shed 4 bases, J shed 1 base, and the junction held 5 bases outside the gene matches. The CDR3 sequence is CASSSPAGGQETQYF. CDR3 nucleotides: TGTGCCAGCAGCTCGCCCGCGGGGGGCCAAGAGACCCAGTACTTC.

This clone was observed once. This chain uses TRBV6-5 with TRBJ2-7; TRBD1 matches 9 bases. V shed 4 bases and J 3 bases; nucleotides not matched to a gene: 7. CDR3 length equals 15 residues. Germline CDR1 is MNHEY and CDR2 is SVGAGI. CDR3 residues: CASSSYGTGLYEQYF. The DNA of the CDR3 is TGTGCCAGCAGTTCCTACGGGACAGGGCTCTACGAGCAGTACTTC.

In its sample, this clone was seen once. The V gene is TRBV11-3, the J gene TRBJ1-6, with D unresolved. The CDR3 has 17 residues. In germline, CDR1 is SGHNT, CDR2 YENEEA. V shed 4 bases and J shed 3 bases, with 16 bases lying between them. The CDR3 DNA follows: TGTGCCAGCAGCTCCGAGTCGTGCGAAGTCTATAATTCACCCCTCCACTTT. It specifies CASSSESCEVYNSPLHF.

V is TRBV10-2 and J is TRBJ2-1; either TRBD1 or TRBD2 may supply D (6 bases each). Trimming cost V 5 bases and J 9 bases, with 14 bases left between them. Germline values: CDR1 WSHSY, CDR2 SAAADI. CDR3 length: 13 amino acids. For the CDR3, the DNA is TGCGCCAGCAGTCCCGGGGGCCGCGGTGAGCAGTTCTTC. Translating it yields CASSPGGRGEQFF.

The chain combines TRBV15 with TRBJ2-5; TRBD2 matches 9 bases. Germline V gene lookup returns CDR1 LNHNV and CDR2 YYDKDF (reference sequence). Trimming at V came to 5 bases and at J to 1 base, leaving 8 bases not matched to a gene. This CDR3 region has 16 residues. DNA of the CDR3: TGTGCCACCAGCCCGCGGGGGGGGGCTTTCCAAGAGACCCAGTACTTC. Translated: CATSPRGGAFQETQYF.

The chain is built from TRBV10-3 and TRBJ2-2, with 8 bases that match TRBD1. J lost 2 bases, V lost 7 bases, and 9 bases had no gene match. CDR3 length: 16 residues. Germline-derived CDR1 and CDR2 are ENHRY and SYGVKD. The CDR3 reads CAIMDRVGENTGELFF. In nucleotides, the CDR3 is TGTGCCATCATGGACAGGGTGGGGGAAAACACCGGGGAGCTGTTTTTT.